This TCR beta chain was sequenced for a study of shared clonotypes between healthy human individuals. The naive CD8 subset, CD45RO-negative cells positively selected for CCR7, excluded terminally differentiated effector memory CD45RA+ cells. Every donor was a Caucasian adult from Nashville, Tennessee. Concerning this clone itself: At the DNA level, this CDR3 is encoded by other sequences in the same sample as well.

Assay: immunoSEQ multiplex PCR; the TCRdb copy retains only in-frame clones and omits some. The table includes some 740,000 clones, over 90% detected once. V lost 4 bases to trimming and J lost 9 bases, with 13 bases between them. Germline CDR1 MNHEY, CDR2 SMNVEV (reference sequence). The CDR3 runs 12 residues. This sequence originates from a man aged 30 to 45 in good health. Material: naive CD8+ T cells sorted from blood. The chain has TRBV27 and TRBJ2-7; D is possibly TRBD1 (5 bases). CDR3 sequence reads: CASSSPGYGQYF. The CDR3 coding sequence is TGTGCCAGCAGTTCCCCAGGGTATGGGCAGTACTTC.